Listed below are T cell receptor beta chains from one sample, sequenced in a study of response to subunit inactivated influenza vaccine. Via MiXCR, TCRdb re-called the RT-PCR reads, giving one row per CDR3 protein. The table shows about 830,000 distinct CDR3 sequences, with approximately 17% occurring only once. The sequenced sample was PBMCs from blood, obtained 5 days after vaccination. The receptors here all came from a man in his fifties who received an inactivated influenza vaccine. Both conserved end residues are part of each CDR3. D genes are given only for firm matches. Rows give clone size only sometimes, using once, few, many, or a class for an expanded clone.

many	TRBJ1-1	.	TRBV3-1	CASSQVGVNTEAFF	TGTGCCAGCAGCCAAGTAGGGGTGAACACTGAAGCTTTCTTT
many	TRBJ2-7	TRBD2	TRBV12-3/TRBV12-4	CASSPSGRGGEQYF	TGTGCCAGCAGCCCTAGCGGGAGGGGTGGCGAGCAGTACTTC
many	TRBJ2-1	TRBD1	TRBV6-1	CASRRAGQGAHEQFF	TGTGCCAGCAGGCGGGCCGGACAGGGGGCCCATGAGCAGTTCTTC
.	TRBJ2-2	.	TRBV4-3	CASSQEPAANTGELFF	TGCGCCAGCAGCCAAGAGCCAGCGGCGAACACCGGGGAGCTGTTTTTT
.	TRBJ2-1	.	TRBV6-2/TRBV6-3	CASSYEWIRYNEQFF	TGTGCCAGCAGTTACGAGTGGATTCGGTACAATGAGCAGTTCTTC
few	TRBJ2-3	TRBD2	TRBV20-1	CSARDPTSVADTQYF	TGCAGTGCTAGAGATCCGACTAGCGTTGCAGATACGCAGTATTTT
many	TRBJ2-1	.	TRBV7-6	CASSPTAVGASEQFF	TGTGCCAGCAGCCCAACAGCCGTGGGAGCCAGTGAGCAGTTCTTC
few	TRBJ1-2	.	TRBV6-5	CASSYSRGEDYGYTF	TGTGCCAGCAGTTACTCGAGAGGGGAGGACTATGGCTACACCTTC
.	TRBJ2-1	.	TRBV11-1	CASSPGVGNEQFF	TGTGCCAGCAGCCCGGGAGTGGGCAATGAGCAGTTCTTC
few	TRBJ2-7	TRBD2	TRBV15	CATSTSLAGSSYEQYF	TGTGCCACCAGCACCTCCCTAGCGGGAAGCTCCTACGAGCAGTACTTC
.	TRBJ1-6	TRBD1	TRBV3-1	CASSLRTGVGSPLHF	TGTGCCAGCAGCCTCCGGACAGGGGTTGGTTCACCCCTCCACTTT
few	TRBJ2-5	.	TRBV4-3	CASSQDVQWQETQYF	TGCGCCAGCAGCCAAGATGTACAGTGGCAAGAGACCCAGTACTTC
few	TRBJ2-1	.	TRBV5-6	CASSILRASNEQFF	TGTGCCAGCAGCATCCTCCGGGCTTCTAATGAGCAGTTCTTC
.	TRBJ1-2	.	TRBV7-2	CASSLTTLTRGYTF	TGTGCCAGCAGCTTAACGACCCTAACGCGGGGCTACACCTTC
.	TRBJ2-7	.	TRBV15	CATSRDVRGPPREQYF	TGTGCCACCAGCAGAGATGTTCGAGGGCCGCCTCGCGAGCAGTACTTC
.	TRBJ1-2	.	TRBV20-1	CSAKDMGGHDGYTF	TGCAGTGCTAAAGACATGGGGGGCCACGATGGCTACACCTTC
few	TRBJ2-7	TRBD1	TRBV7-9	CASSPGKTGGEQYF	TGTGCCAGCAGCCCGGGAAAAACAGGGGGCGAGCAGTACTTC
.	TRBJ2-3	.	TRBV24-1	CATSSGLSTDTQYF	TGTGCCACCAGTTCTGGGCTAAGCACAGATACGCAGTATTTT
many	TRBJ2-3	.	TRBV9	CASSVGGTATDTQYF	TGTGCCAGCAGCGTAGGAGGGACTGCAACAGATACGCAGTATTTT
few	TRBJ1-5	.	TRBV6-2/TRBV6-3	CASSRTPRGGNQPQHF	TGTGCCAGCAGTCGGACACCGAGGGGAGGCAATCAGCCCCAGCATTTT
.	TRBJ2-2	.	TRBV4-3	CASSQGQVPGELFF	TGCGCCAGCAGCCAAGGGCAGGTGCCCGGGGAGCTGTTTTTT
.	TRBJ2-1	TRBD1	TRBV7-2	CASSLMYRGYNEQFF	TGTGCCAGCAGCTTAATGTACAGGGGGTACAATGAGCAGTTCTTC